This T cell receptor beta chain came from a study of blood T cell repertoires in COVID-19. The sample holds a few counts of this clone. Repertoires were generated with immunoSEQ multiplex PCR, while TCRdb's copy carries only in-frame clones and drops some. Here the sample spans more than 140,000 clones, over 75% being singletons. V dropped 4 bases and J dropped 2 bases, with 14 bases sitting between them. Germline CDR1 reads SGHDN; CDR2 reads FVKESK. This CDR3 comprises 16 residues. The clonotype comes from a human donor in a cohort sampled during active COVID-19. The V call is TRBV14, the J call TRBJ2-2, with D tentatively TRBD2 (5 bases). Material for sequencing was peripheral blood. The CDR3: CASSRYGGSNTGELFF. CDR3 nucleotide sequence: TGTGCCAGCAGCCGTTACGGAGGATCCAACACCGGGGAGCTGTTTTTT. Complete variable domain (other parts from reference TRBV14 and TRBJ2-2): EAGVTQFPSHSVIEKGQTVTLRCDPISGHDNLYWYRRVMGKEIKFLLHFVKESKQDESGMPNNRFLAERTGGTYSTLKVQPAELEDSGVYFCASSRYGGSNTGELFFGEGSRLTVL.